This TCR beta chain comes out of a study of cytomegalovirus exposure and HLA in healthy donors. This clone occurred once. The PCR used 60 Vbeta and 13 Jbeta primers. Data came from immunoSEQ multiplex PCR; TCRdb stores just in-frame clones and leaves some out. The table includes 150,000 to 200,000 clones, approximately 79% detected once. This CDR3 is 15 amino acids long. The germline CDR1 and CDR2 sequences are SGHTA and FQGNSA. Trimming left V 1 base short and J 6 bases short, with 13 bases between. This TCR was sampled from a man aged 40-49 years in good health and CMV-seronegative. Sequenced: PBMCs. The chain combines TRBV7-2 with TRBJ1-5; no firm D call. The CDR3 protein is CASSLVRNLGQPQHF. CDR3 sequence (DNA): TGTGCCAGCAGCTTAGTCAGGAACTTGGGTCAGCCCCAGCATTTT.